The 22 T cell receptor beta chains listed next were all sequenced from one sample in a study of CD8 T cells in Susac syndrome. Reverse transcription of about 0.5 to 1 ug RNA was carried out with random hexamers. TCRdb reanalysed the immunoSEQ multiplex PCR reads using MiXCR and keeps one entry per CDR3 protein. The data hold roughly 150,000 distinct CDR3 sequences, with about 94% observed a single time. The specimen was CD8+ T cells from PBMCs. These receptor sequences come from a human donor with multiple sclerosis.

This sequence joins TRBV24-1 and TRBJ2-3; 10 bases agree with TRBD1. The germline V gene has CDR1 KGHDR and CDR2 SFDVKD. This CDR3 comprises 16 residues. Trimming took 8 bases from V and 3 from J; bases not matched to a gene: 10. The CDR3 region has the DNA TGTGCCACCATTCCCCCCGACAGGGGGCTGACAGATACGCAGTATTTT. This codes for CATIPPDRGLTDTQYF.

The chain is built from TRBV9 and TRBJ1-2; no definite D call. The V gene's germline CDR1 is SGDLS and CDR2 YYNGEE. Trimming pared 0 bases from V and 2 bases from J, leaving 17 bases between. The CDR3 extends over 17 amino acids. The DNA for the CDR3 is TGTGCCAGCAGCGTAGCGGTAGTACAGAGAGGGAACTATGGCTACACCTTC. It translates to CASSVAVVQRGNYGYTF.

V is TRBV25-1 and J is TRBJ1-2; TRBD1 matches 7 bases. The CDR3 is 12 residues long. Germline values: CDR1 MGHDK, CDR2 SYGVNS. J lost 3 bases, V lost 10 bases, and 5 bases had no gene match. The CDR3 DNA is TGTGCCACTTACAGGGGTGACTATGGCTACACCTTC. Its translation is CATYRGDYGYTF.

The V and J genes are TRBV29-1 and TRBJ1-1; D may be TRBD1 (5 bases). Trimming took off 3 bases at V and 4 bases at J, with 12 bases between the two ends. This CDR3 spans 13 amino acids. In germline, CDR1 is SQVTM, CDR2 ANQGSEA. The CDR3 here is CSVDGGAITEAFF. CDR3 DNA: TGCAGCGTTGACGGAGGGGCAATCACTGAAGCTTTCTTT.

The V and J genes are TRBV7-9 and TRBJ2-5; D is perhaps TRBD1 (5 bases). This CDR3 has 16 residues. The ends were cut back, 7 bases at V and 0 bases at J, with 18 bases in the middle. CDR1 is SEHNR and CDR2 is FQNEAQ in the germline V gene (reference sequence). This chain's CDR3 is CASKLPAGHDQETQYF. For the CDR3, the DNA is TGTGCCAGCAAACTCCCCGCCGGACACGACCAAGAGACCCAGTACTTC.

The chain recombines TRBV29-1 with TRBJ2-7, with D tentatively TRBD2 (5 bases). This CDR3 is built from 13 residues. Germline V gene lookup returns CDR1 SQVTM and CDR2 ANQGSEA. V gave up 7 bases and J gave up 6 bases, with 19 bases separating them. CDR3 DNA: TGCAGCGCCTCGGGAACGCCCAGAGGCGAGCAGTACTTC. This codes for CSASGTPRGEQYF.

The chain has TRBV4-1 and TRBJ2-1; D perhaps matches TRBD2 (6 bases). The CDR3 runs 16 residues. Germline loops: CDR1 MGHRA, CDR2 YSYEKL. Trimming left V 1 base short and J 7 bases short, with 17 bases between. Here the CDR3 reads CASSQGAGSFPNEQFF. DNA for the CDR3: TGCGCCAGCAGCCAAGGGGCGGGATCCTTTCCGAATGAGCAGTTCTTC.

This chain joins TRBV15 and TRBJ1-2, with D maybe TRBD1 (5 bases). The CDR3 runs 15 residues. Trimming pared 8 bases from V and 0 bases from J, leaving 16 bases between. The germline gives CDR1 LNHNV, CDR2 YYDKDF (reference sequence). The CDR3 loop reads CATSGGTSTNYGYTF. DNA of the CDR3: TGTGCCACCTCCGGAGGGACGTCCACTAACTATGGCTACACCTTC.

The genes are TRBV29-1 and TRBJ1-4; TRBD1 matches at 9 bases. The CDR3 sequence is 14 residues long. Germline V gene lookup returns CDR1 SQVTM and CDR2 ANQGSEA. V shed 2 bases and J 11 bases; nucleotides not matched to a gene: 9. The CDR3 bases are TGCAGCGTTGAAAGCCGGGACAGGGTGGGTAAACTGTTTTTT. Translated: CSVESRDRVGKLFF.

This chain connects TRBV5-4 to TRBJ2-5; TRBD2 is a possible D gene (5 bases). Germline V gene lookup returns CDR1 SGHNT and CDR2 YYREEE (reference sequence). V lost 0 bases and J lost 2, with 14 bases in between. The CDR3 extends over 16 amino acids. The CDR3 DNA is TGTGCCAGCAGCTTGGGGACGGGGAGAGAGCAAGAGACCCAGTACTTC. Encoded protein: CASSLGTGREQETQYF.

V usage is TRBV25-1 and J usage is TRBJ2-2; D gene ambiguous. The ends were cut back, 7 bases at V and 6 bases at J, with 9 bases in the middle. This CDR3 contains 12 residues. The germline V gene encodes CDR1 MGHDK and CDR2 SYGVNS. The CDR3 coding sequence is TGTGCCAGCAACGACAAGGCCGGGGAGCTGTTTTTT. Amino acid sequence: CASNDKAGELFF.

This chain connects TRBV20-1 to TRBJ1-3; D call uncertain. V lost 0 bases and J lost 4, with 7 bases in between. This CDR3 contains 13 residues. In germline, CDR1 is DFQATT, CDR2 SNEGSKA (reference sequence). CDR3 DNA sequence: TGCAGTGCTAGAGATCGGCAAGGAAACACCATATATTTT. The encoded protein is CSARDRQGNTIYF.

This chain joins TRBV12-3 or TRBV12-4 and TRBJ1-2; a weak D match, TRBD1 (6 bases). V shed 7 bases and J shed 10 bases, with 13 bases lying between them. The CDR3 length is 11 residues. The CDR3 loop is CASTLGHDYTF. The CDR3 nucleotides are TGTGCCAGCACCCTGGGACACGACTACACCTTC.

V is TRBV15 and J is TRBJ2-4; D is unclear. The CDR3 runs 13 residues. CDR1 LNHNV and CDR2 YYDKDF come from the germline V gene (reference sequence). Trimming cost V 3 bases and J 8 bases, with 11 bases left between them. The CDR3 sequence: CATSSESLDIQYF. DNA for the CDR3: TGTGCCACCAGCAGTGAGTCCCTGGACATTCAGTACTTC.

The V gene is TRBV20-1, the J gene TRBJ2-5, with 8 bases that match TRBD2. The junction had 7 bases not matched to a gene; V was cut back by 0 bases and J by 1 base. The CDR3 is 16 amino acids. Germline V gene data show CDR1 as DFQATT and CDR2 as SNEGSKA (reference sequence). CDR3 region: CSARDSSGYGQETQYF. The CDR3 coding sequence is TGCAGTGCTAGAGATTCTAGCGGGTACGGCCAAGAGACCCAGTACTTC.

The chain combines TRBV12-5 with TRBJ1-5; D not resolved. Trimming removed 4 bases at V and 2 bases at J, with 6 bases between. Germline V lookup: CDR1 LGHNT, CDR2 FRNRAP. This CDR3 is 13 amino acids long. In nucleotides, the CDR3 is TGTGCTAGTGGTTCAGGAGGCAATCAGCCCCAGCATTTT. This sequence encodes CASGSGGNQPQHF.

The CDR3 DNA follows: TGCAGTGCCGCGCCCCAGGGAAATAGCAATCAGCCCCAGCATTTT. Amino acids: CSAAPQGNSNQPQHF. The chain joins TRBV20-1 to TRBJ1-5, with D perhaps matching TRBD1 (5 bases). The CDR3 contains 15 residues. The V gene lost 6 bases and the J gene lost 0 bases, with 15 bases spanning the gap. Germline CDR1 is DFQATT and CDR2 is SNEGSKA (reference sequence).

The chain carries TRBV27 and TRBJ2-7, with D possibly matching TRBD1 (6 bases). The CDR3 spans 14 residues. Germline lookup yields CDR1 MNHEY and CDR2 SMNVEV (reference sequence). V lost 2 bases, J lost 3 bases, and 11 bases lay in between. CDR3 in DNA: TGTGCCAGCAGTTTAGGGACACGGGGCTACGAGCAGTACTTC. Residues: CASSLGTRGYEQYF.

The CDR3 here is CASSPPVGVEQFF. The DNA for the CDR3 is TGTGCCAGCAGCCCGCCCGTCGGAGTGGAGCAGTTCTTC. This chain connects TRBV7-9 to TRBJ2-1; no definite D call. V lost 5 bases and J lost 10, with 15 bases in between. The germline V gene has CDR1 SEHNR and CDR2 FQNEAQ (reference sequence). The CDR3 contains 13 residues.

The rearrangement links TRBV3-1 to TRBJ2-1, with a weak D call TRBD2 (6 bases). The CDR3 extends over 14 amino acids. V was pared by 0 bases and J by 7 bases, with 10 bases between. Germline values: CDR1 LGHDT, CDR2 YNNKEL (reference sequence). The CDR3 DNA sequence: TGTGCCAGCAGCCAAGAATATGCGGGGAATGAGCAGTTCTTC. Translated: CASSQEYAGNEQFF.

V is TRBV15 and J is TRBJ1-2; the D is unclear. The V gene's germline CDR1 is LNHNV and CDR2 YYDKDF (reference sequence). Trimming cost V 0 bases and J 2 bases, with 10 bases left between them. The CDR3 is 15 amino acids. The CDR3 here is CATSRDRGGNYGYTF. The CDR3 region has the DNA TGTGCCACCAGCAGAGATAGAGGCGGGAACTATGGCTACACCTTC. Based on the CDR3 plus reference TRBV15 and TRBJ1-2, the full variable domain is DAMVIQNPRYQVTQFGKPVTLSCSQTLNHNVMYWYQQKSSQAPKLLFHYYDKDFNNEADTPDNFQSRRPNTSFCFLDIRSPGLGDTAMYLCATSRDRGGNYGYTFGSGTRLTVV.

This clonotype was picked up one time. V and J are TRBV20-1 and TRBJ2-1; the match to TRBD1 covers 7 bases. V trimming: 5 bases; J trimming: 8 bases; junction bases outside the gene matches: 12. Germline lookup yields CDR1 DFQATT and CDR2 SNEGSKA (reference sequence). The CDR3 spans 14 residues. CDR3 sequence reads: CSAHVGGFGDEQFF. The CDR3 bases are TGCAGTGCTCATGTAGGGGGCTTTGGCGATGAGCAGTTCTTC.